Below, 21 T cell receptor beta chains from the same sample are listed, as sequenced in a study of blood T cell repertoires in COVID-19. Here immunoSEQ multiplex PCR was the method, and the copy in TCRdb shows in-frame clones only, minus some. The sample records 270,000 or so clones, 83% being singletons. The sample consisted of peripheral blood. The receptors stem from a woman between 50 and 59 years old who had recovered from COVID-19.

The V call is TRBV7-3, the J call TRBJ2-2; D remains ambiguous. The CDR3 is 14 residues long. The ends were cut back, 5 bases at V and 3 bases at J, with 10 bases in the middle. CDR1 and CDR2 (germline): SGHTA, FQGTGA. DNA of the CDR3: TGTGCCAGCAGCCCTGACTCTTACACCGGGGAGCTGTTTTTT. It encodes CASSPDSYTGELFF.

The chain recombines TRBV9 with TRBJ2-3; D may be TRBD2 (5 bases). Trimming left V 3 bases short and J 2 bases short, with 16 bases between. The length of the CDR3 is 16 residues. The germline CDR1 and CDR2 sequences are SGDLS and YYNGEE. CDR3: CASSAGEGSNTDTQYF. CDR3 in DNA: TGTGCCAGCAGCGCCGGAGAGGGCTCCAACACAGATACGCAGTATTTT.

The CDR3 reads CASSYSLFSGSYEQYF. The CDR3 bases are TGTGCCAGCAGTTACTCACTATTTAGCGGATCCTACGAGCAGTACTTC. The rearrangement joins TRBV6-5 to TRBJ2-7, with D perhaps TRBD2 (6 bases). V lost 0 bases and J lost 1, with 13 bases in between. Looked up from germline, CDR1 is MNHEY and CDR2 is SVGAGI. The CDR3 has 16 residues.

The chain has TRBV5-1 and TRBJ2-3; no reliable D call. This CDR3 region has 12 residues. V lost 4 bases and J lost 4, with 7 bases in between. From germline, CDR1 is SGHRS and CDR2 YFSETQ. The CDR3 here is CASSLLSDTQYF. The CDR3 region has the DNA TGCGCCAGCAGCCTCCTCTCAGATACGCAGTATTTT.

Only one count was recorded for this clone. The CDR3 DNA reads TGTGCCAGCAGCTATACGGGGGTAGAGGGCTACACCTTC. As protein: CASSYTGVEGYTF. The chain links TRBV27 to TRBJ1-2; maybe TRBD1 (5 bases). Germline V gene lookup returns CDR1 MNHEY and CDR2 SMNVEV (reference sequence). CDR3 length equals 13 residues. V lost 6 bases and J lost 8, with 16 bases in between.

The J gene is TRBJ1-2, the V gene TRBV7-9; TRBD1 aligns across 7 bases. This CDR3 region has 14 residues. V shed 7 bases and J 2 bases; nucleotides not matched to a gene: 7. Germline values: CDR1 SEHNR, CDR2 FQNEAQ (reference sequence). CDR3 in amino acids: CASNTRQGNYGYTF. The CDR3 DNA reads as TGTGCCAGCAACACAAGACAGGGCAACTATGGCTACACCTTC.

The V and J genes are TRBV28 and TRBJ1-3, with a possible D match to TRBD1 (5 bases). Trimming shortened V by 3 bases and J by 1 base, and 16 bases separated the two germline ends. CDR1 is MDHEN, CDR2 SYDVKM, per germline. The CDR3 contains 17 residues. DNA for the CDR3: TGTGCCAGCAGTTTGCGACAGTGGCCACTATCTGGAAACACCATATATTTT. Its translation is CASSLRQWPLSGNTIYF.

The V and J genes are TRBV7-3 and TRBJ1-1; D gene ambiguous. Germline CDR1 and CDR2: SGHTA and FQGTGA. V was pared by 1 base and J by 7 bases, with 13 bases between. The CDR3 length is 14 residues. CDR3 DNA: TGTGCCAGCAGCTTAAGTATAGTTGGGAGTGAAGCTTTCTTT. Amino acids: CASSLSIVGSEAFF. Full variable domain (remainder filled in from reference TRBV7-3 and TRBJ1-1): GAGVSQTPSNKVTEKGKYVELRCDPISGHTALYWYRQSLGQGPEFLIYFQGTGAADDSGLPNDRFFAVRPEGSVSTLKIQRTERGDSAVYLCASSLSIVGSEAFFGQGTRLTVV.

The chain uses TRBV6-5 and TRBJ2-3; possibly TRBD1 for D (6 bases). The length of the CDR3 is 15 residues. The V and J ends lost 5 bases and 5 bases respectively, with 17 bases between them. Germline V CDR1 and CDR2: MNHEY, SVGAGI. The CDR3 here is CASSKHLDRQDTQYF. The CDR3, as DNA: TGTGCCAGCAGTAAACACCTCGACAGGCAAGATACGCAGTATTTT.

This clone appeared a single time. CDR3 protein: CASSPGTGGTETQYF. CDR3 in DNA: TGTGCCAGCAGCCCAGGGACAGGGGGAACAGAGACCCAGTACTTC. V and J are TRBV28 and TRBJ2-5, with TRBD1 matching 11 bases. J gave up 4 bases and V 6 bases, and 7 bases lay outside the gene matches. The CDR3 extends over 15 amino acids. Germline V gene data show CDR1 as MDHEN and CDR2 as SYDVKM.

The V and J genes are TRBV7-2 and TRBJ2-7, with D possibly TRBD2 on 6 matching bases. Trimming took 4 bases from V and 3 from J, leaving 13 bases between them. This CDR3 region has 14 residues. Germline V gene lookup returns CDR1 SGHTA and CDR2 FQGNSA. The CDR3 reads CASSSNGGNYEQYF. The CDR3 coding sequence is TGTGCCAGCAGCTCGAACGGGGGTAACTACGAGCAGTACTTC.

The V gene is TRBV4-3, the J gene TRBJ2-1; 12 bases match TRBD2. The trim removed 4 bases at V and 0 bases at J, leaving 10 bases unmatched. The CDR3 runs 19 residues. CDR1 LGHNA and CDR2 YSLEER come from the germline V gene. The CDR3 here is CASSPWGLAGGPSYNEQFF. The CDR3 DNA is TGCGCCAGCAGCCCGTGGGGGCTAGCGGGAGGGCCCTCCTACAATGAGCAGTTCTTC.

The chain combines TRBV5-1 with TRBJ2-7; 10 bases are a match to TRBD1. This CDR3 is 14 amino acids long. Germline CDR1 is SGHRS and CDR2 is YFSETQ. V gave up 4 bases and J gave up 6 bases; unmatched junction bases: 7. The CDR3 spells CASSKGQGKGEQYF. CDR3 coding DNA: TGCGCCAGCAGCAAGGGACAGGGGAAGGGCGAGCAGTACTTC.

This chain links TRBV11-2 with TRBJ2-5, with TRBD2 identical over 12 bases. CDR1 and CDR2 (germline): SGHAT, FQNNGV. After removal of 0 bases from V and 7 bases from J, the junction contained 3 bases not matched to a gene. The CDR3 is made up of 15 amino acids. The CDR3: CASSLEASGGGTQYF. CDR3 DNA sequence: TGTGCCAGCAGCTTAGAGGCTAGCGGGGGGGGGACCCAGTACTTC.

This chain uses TRBV4-1 with TRBJ2-7; D not certain. The length of the CDR3 is 16 residues. The V and J ends lost 0 bases and 3 bases respectively, with 15 bases between them. Germline V gene sequence: CDR1 MGHRA, CDR2 YSYEKL. The CDR3 here is CASSQDKGGSRYEQYF. CDR3 coding DNA: TGCGCCAGCAGCCAAGATAAAGGCGGCAGCCGCTACGAGCAGTACTTC.

This rearrangement joins TRBV4-3 to TRBJ2-3; 9 bases line up with TRBD1. Germline CDR1 and CDR2: LGHNA and YSLEER. With V trimmed by 1 base and J by 1 base, 0 bases remained unmatched. This CDR3 contains 15 residues. Here the CDR3 DNA reads TGCGCCAGCAGCCAAGGGACAGGGGGCACAGATACGCAGTATTTT. Translating it yields CASSQGTGGTDTQYF.

This clone was counted at least ten times. This sequence joins TRBV18 and TRBJ2-3, with TRBD1 identical over 9 bases. J lost 5 bases, V lost 5 bases, and 5 bases had no gene match. CDR1 and CDR2 (germline): KGHSH, LQKENI. The CDR3 has 14 amino acids. Here the CDR3 DNA reads TGTGCCAGCTCAACGGGACAGGGAGAAGATACGCAGTATTTT. Translation gives CASSTGQGEDTQYF.

The V and J genes are TRBV5-1 and TRBJ2-7; maybe TRBD2 (6 bases). The germline V gene encodes CDR1 SGHRS and CDR2 YFSETQ. The CDR3 is 15 amino acids. Trimming stripped 0 bases from V and 0 bases from J, with 10 bases between. The CDR3 DNA is TGCGCCAGCAGCTTGGGAGGGGAGGCCTCCTACGAGCAGTACTTC. This encodes CASSLGGEASYEQYF.

This clone was found once. V is TRBV2 and J is TRBJ1-1, with D uncertain. The CDR3 runs to 15 residues. Germline assignment: CDR1 SNHLY and CDR2 FYNNEI. The V end was cut by 2 bases, the J end by 3 bases, with 13 bases between. For the CDR3, the DNA is TGTGCCAGCAGTGAATTGGAGGGCCCCGACACTGAAGCTTTCTTT. This sequence encodes CASSELEGPDTEAFF.

CDR3 sequence reads: CASSAFYVPGRTGELFF. DNA of the CDR3: TGTGCCAGCAGCGCGTTTTACGTCCCCGGTCGCACCGGGGAGCTGTTTTTT. The V call is TRBV9, the J call TRBJ2-2, with D uncertain. This CDR3 comprises 17 residues. Looked up from germline, CDR1 is SGDLS and CDR2 is YYNGEE. V was shortened by 3 bases and J by 4 bases, with 19 bases between the two germline ends.

The rearrangement uses TRBV27 and TRBJ2-2; 9 bases align to TRBD2. The CDR3 runs to 16 residues. V was pared by 3 bases and J by 3 bases, with 5 bases of the junction left unmatched. CDR1 MNHEY and CDR2 SMNVEV come from the germline V gene (reference sequence). This chain's CDR3 is CASSFLAGGHTGELFF. CDR3 DNA: TGTGCCAGCAGTTTCCTGGCGGGAGGGCACACCGGGGAGCTGTTTTTT.